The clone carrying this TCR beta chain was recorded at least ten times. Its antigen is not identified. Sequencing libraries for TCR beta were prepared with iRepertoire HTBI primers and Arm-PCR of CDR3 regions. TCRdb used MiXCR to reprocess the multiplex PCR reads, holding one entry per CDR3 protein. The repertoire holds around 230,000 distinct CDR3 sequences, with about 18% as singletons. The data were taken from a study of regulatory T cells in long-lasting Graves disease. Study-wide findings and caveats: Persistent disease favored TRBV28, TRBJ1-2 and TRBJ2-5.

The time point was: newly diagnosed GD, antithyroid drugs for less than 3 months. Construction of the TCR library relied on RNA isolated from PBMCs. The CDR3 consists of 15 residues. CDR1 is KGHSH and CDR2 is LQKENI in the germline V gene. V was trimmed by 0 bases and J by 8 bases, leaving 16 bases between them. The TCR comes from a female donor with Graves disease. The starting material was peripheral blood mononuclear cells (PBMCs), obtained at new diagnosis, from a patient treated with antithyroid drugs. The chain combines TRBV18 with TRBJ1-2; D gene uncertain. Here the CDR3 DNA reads TGTGCCAGCTCACCACCCGGAGAAAGGGTTAGCGGCTACACCTTC. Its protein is CASSPPGERVSGYTF.